The 27 T cell receptor beta chains presented below share a single source sample, sequenced in a study of OX40 agonist ivuxolimab in advanced cancers. Method: immunoSEQ multiplex PCR; TCRdb's copy keeps in-frame clones and lacks some. Here the sample spans 52,000 or so clones, approximately 94% being singletons. Sequencing used CD4+ or CD8+ T cells sorted from blood, obtained in a trial of the OX40 agonist ivuxolimab. These TCRs come from an adult with an advanced solid tumor such as melanoma, head and neck, liver or kidney cancer.

The rearrangement joins TRBV25-1 to TRBJ2-4, with TRBD2 identical over 7 bases. This CDR3 has 16 amino acids. J lost 0 bases, V lost 6 bases, and 8 bases had no gene match. The germline gives CDR1 MGHDK, CDR2 SYGVNS. The CDR3, as DNA: TGTGCCAGCAGCGAAAATAGCGGGCTAGCCAAAAACATTCAGTACTTC. It translates to CASSENSGLAKNIQYF.

The rearrangement joins TRBV7-9 to TRBJ2-7, with 8 bases matching TRBD2. The germline CDR1 and CDR2 sequences are SEHNR and FQNEAQ (reference sequence). The V segment lost 5 bases and the J segment 1 base; nucleotides outside the gene matches: 13. There are 17 residues in the CDR3. CDR3 sequence reads: CASSLGGSGGPSYEQYF. CDR3 nucleotide sequence: TGTGCCAGCAGCCTAGGAGGTTCGGGAGGGCCTTCCTACGAGCAGTACTTC.

V usage is TRBV30 and J usage is TRBJ2-5; a weak D match, TRBD1 (6 bases). V lost 0 bases and J 7 bases, leaving 18 bases between the germline ends. Germline V lookup: CDR1 GTSNPN, CDR2 SVGIG (reference sequence). The CDR3 runs to 15 residues. DNA for the CDR3: TGTGCCTGGAGTGTAATAAGGGGGACCCCTGGGACCCAGTACTTC. This translates into CAWSVIRGTPGTQYF.

This chain connects TRBV7-9 to TRBJ2-1; 7 bases match TRBD1. CDR3 size: 14 residues. Germline CDR1 reads SEHNR; CDR2 reads FQNEAQ (reference sequence). V lost 5 bases, J lost 7 bases, and 8 bases stayed unmatched. The CDR3 loop reads CASSDSQGFNEQFF. CDR3 DNA: TGTGCCAGCAGCGACTCACAGGGGTTTAATGAGCAGTTCTTC.

This clone was seen just once. As DNA, the CDR3 is TGTGCCAGCAGTTTATATTTCGGAGGGGGAAAACTGTTTTTT. Translating it yields CASSLYFGGGKLFF. The J gene is TRBJ1-4, the V gene TRBV27, with D possibly TRBD1 on 6 matching bases. The CDR3 has 14 amino acids. V lost 1 base, J lost 10 bases, and 13 bases lay in between. Germline V lookup: CDR1 MNHEY, CDR2 SMNVEV (reference sequence).

This clone was seen only a few times. This specimen includes other DNA sequences encoding the same CDR3. The J gene is TRBJ2-3, the V gene TRBV30; D is unresolved. V gave up 5 bases and J gave up 5 bases, with 5 bases separating them. Per the germline V gene, CDR1 is GTSNPN and CDR2 is SVGIG (reference sequence). The length of the CDR3 is 10 residues. The CDR3 spells CAWGLDTQYF. CDR3 nucleotides: TGTGCCTGGGGTTTAGATACGCAGTATTTT.

This rearrangement joins TRBV5-4 to TRBJ1-1; D possibly corresponds to TRBD1 (5 bases). Between the trimmed V and J ends, which lost 1 base and 0 bases, there was a span of 16 bases. CDR1 is SGHNT, CDR2 YYREEE, per germline (reference sequence). This CDR3 comprises 17 residues. CDR3 loop: CASSLSPGPLMNTEAFF. The DNA for the CDR3 is TGTGCCAGCAGCTTGTCACCGGGACCGCTGATGAACACTGAAGCTTTCTTT.

The V call is TRBV7-9, the J call TRBJ2-2; maybe TRBD1 (6 bases). V was trimmed by 5 bases and J by 1 base, leaving 11 bases between them. Germline assignment: CDR1 SEHNR and CDR2 FQNEAQ (reference sequence). This CDR3 contains 15 residues. DNA of the CDR3: TGTGCCAGCAGCGGCCGGGACAAGAACACCGGGGAGCTGTTTTTT. Its translation: CASSGRDKNTGELFF.

The rearrangement links TRBV28 to TRBJ2-7, with D uncertain. CDR3 length: 15 residues. Per germline, CDR1 MDHEN and CDR2 SYDVKM. Trimming removed 5 bases at V and 1 base at J, with 15 bases between. The CDR3 nucleotides read TGTGCCAGCAGTGGGTTCGCGGTTGGGTCCTACGAGCAGTACTTC. This codes for CASSGFAVGSYEQYF.

The chain employs TRBV5-1 and TRBJ2-1; D is undetermined. The CDR3 is 13 residues long. V dropped 0 bases and J dropped 8 bases, with 9 bases sitting between them. CDR1 is SGHRS and CDR2 is YFSETQ in the germline V gene. CDR3 sequence: CASSLAVPDEQFF. The CDR3, as DNA: TGCGCCAGCAGCTTGGCCGTCCCGGATGAGCAGTTCTTC.

V gene TRBV5-4 combines with J gene TRBJ1-1, with D perhaps matching TRBD1 (5 bases). Germline V lookup: CDR1 SGHNT, CDR2 YYREEE (reference sequence). The V end was cut by 0 bases, the J end by 8 bases, with 8 bases between. The CDR3 extends over 12 amino acids. CDR3 bases: TGTGCCAGCAGCTTGGGAAAGGGGGAAGCTTTCTTT. This codes for CASSLGKGEAFF.

The V call is TRBV7-2, the J call TRBJ2-7, with 8 bases matching TRBD2. CDR3 length equals 16 residues. V trimming: 5 bases; J trimming: 3 bases; junction bases outside the gene matches: 12. Germline V CDR1 and CDR2: SGHTA, FQGNSA. As DNA, the CDR3 is TGTGCCAGCAGCCCCGAAGCCGGGAGGGCAGTCTACGAGCAGTACTTC. Protein: CASSPEAGRAVYEQYF.

The chain is built from TRBV5-6 and TRBJ1-2; no firm D call. The CDR3 is 11 amino acids. Germline CDR1 SGHDT, CDR2 YYEEEE. Trimming shortened V by 0 bases and J by 8 bases, and 5 bases separated the two germline ends. CDR3 amino acids: CASSLGWGYTF. In DNA form, the CDR3 reads TGTGCCAGCAGCTTGGGATGGGGCTACACCTTC.

The chain couples TRBV5-4 to TRBJ2-3; 14 positions match TRBD2. This CDR3 has 17 amino acids. Germline CDR1 is SGHNT and CDR2 is YYREEE (reference sequence). V shed 0 bases and J 4 bases; nucleotides not matched to a gene: 4. The CDR3, as DNA: TGTGCCAGCAGCTTGGGACTAGCGGGAGGGCCCGCAGATACGCAGTATTTT. Translated: CASSLGLAGGPADTQYF.

V usage is TRBV7-9 and J usage is TRBJ2-7; a weak D match, TRBD1 (6 bases). Germline lookup yields CDR1 SEHNR and CDR2 FQNEAQ (reference sequence). V was pared by 1 base and J by 1 base, with 20 bases between. This CDR3 is 18 amino acids long. CDR3 residues: CASSLEGWGPTGSYEQYF. In DNA, the CDR3 is TGTGCCAGCAGCTTAGAGGGGTGGGGACCCACAGGGTCCTACGAGCAGTACTTC.

A note on this clone: In the same sample, other DNA sequences code for this CDR3. The chain uses TRBV30 and TRBJ1-1; D gene ambiguous. This CDR3 has 13 residues. The V and J ends lost 0 bases and 0 bases respectively, with 5 bases between them. CDR1 and CDR2 (germline): GTSNPN, SVGIG (reference sequence). CDR3 protein: CAWSVGLNTEAFF. In DNA form, the CDR3 reads TGTGCCTGGAGTGTAGGTCTGAACACTGAAGCTTTCTTT.

This chain joins TRBV7-9 and TRBJ1-3; tentative D call: TRBD1 (5 bases). The CDR3 sequence is 14 residues long. Germline values: CDR1 SEHNR, CDR2 FQNEAQ (reference sequence). V was shortened by 1 base and J by 4 bases, with 8 bases between the two germline ends. CDR3 loop: CASSLGTSGNTIYF. CDR3 nucleotides: TGTGCCAGCAGCTTAGGGACATCGGGAAACACCATATATTTT.

The rearrangement links TRBV9 to TRBJ2-1, with 8 bases aligning to TRBD2. The CDR3 sequence is 14 residues long. Per germline, CDR1 SGDLS and CDR2 YYNGEE. J lost 7 bases, V lost 4 bases, and 7 bases had no gene match. DNA of the CDR3: TGTGCCAGCAGCTTAAGCGGGAGTGGGAATGAGCAGTTCTTC. Its translation is CASSLSGSGNEQFF.

This chain joins TRBV5-4 and TRBJ2-1; unclear D gene. Deletions cut 3 bases from V and 14 bases from J, with 12 bases between. There are 11 residues in the CDR3. Germline V gene sequence: CDR1 SGHNT, CDR2 YYREEE (reference sequence). CDR3 protein: CASSSAVEEFF. Written as DNA, the CDR3 is TGTGCCAGCAGCTCCGCGGTCGAGGAGTTCTTC.

The CDR3 here is CASSDRDRDEQYF. The CDR3 DNA follows: TGTGCCAGCAGCGACCGGGACAGGGACGAGCAGTACTTC. The genes are TRBV2 and TRBJ2-7, with TRBD1 identical over 9 bases. Looked up from germline, CDR1 is SNHLY and CDR2 is FYNNEI. With V trimmed by 6 bases and J by 5 bases, 5 bases remained unmatched. This CDR3 spans 13 amino acids. Using reference TRBV2 and TRBJ2-7 for the parts outside the CDR3, the full variable domain is EPEVTQTPSHQVTQMGQEVILRCVPISNHLYFYWYRQILGQKVEFLVSFYNNEISEKSEIFDDQFSVERPDGSNFTLKIRSTKLEDSAMYFCASSDRDRDEQYFGPGTRLTVT.

The chain carries TRBV6-7 and TRBJ1-2; D might be TRBD1 (6 bases). TRBV6-7 carries the ORF label, with uncertain function. This CDR3 has 10 amino acids. Trimming took off 8 bases at V and 13 bases at J, with 14 bases between the two ends. DNA for the CDR3: TGTGCCAGCGGGAGACAGGTATTCACCTTC. Translating it yields CASGRQVFTF.

The gene calls are TRBV15 and TRBJ2-3; D perhaps matches TRBD2 (7 bases). With 8 bases removed from V and 6 bases from J, the gap between germline ends came to 9 bases. From germline, CDR1 is LNHNV and CDR2 YYDKDF (reference sequence). The CDR3 length is 11 residues. CDR3 loop: CATGGADTQYF. The CDR3 DNA reads TGTGCCACCGGGGGGGCGGATACGCAGTATTTT.

V gene TRBV6-1 combines with J gene TRBJ1-5, with D unclear. The ends were cut back, 3 bases at V and 1 base at J, with 10 bases in the middle. Looked up from germline, CDR1 is MNHNS and CDR2 is SASEGT. The length of the CDR3 is 15 residues. CDR3: CASSEDGGSNQPQHF. The CDR3 coding sequence is TGTGCCAGCAGTGAGGACGGTGGAAGCAATCAGCCCCAGCATTTT.

V is TRBV2 and J is TRBJ2-1, with D possibly TRBD2 on 6 matching bases. The CDR3 is 15 amino acids. The V and J ends lost 4 bases and 5 bases respectively, with 15 bases between them. Per germline, CDR1 SNHLY and CDR2 FYNNEI. The CDR3: CASSVGGGYHNEQFF. The CDR3 region has the DNA TGTGCCAGCAGTGTGGGTGGGGGGTATCACAATGAGCAGTTCTTC.

The chain combines TRBV19 with TRBJ2-5, with 8 bases that match TRBD2. Germline CDR1 and CDR2: LNHDA and SQIVND (reference sequence). Trimming removed 2 bases from V and 4 bases from J; junction bases left unmatched: 6. This CDR3 has 15 amino acids. The CDR3 region is CASSIIGTSAETQYF. The CDR3, as DNA: TGTGCCAGTAGTATAATAGGGACTAGTGCAGAGACCCAGTACTTC.

The chain has TRBV7-9 and TRBJ2-5; 9 bases are a match to TRBD1. The CDR3 has 15 residues. The V gene end was trimmed by 5 bases and the J gene end by 5 bases; junction bases not matched to a gene: 9. Looked up from germline, CDR1 is SEHNR and CDR2 is FQNEAQ (reference sequence). Here the CDR3 reads CASSLPWTGEETQYF. The CDR3 nucleotides are TGTGCCAGCAGCCTACCGTGGACAGGGGAGGAGACCCAGTACTTC.

The chain has TRBV2 and TRBJ2-7; no clear D gene. V dropped 6 bases and J dropped 6 bases, with 15 bases sitting between them. Germline V lookup: CDR1 SNHLY, CDR2 FYNNEI. The CDR3 runs to 13 residues. CDR3 sequence reads: CASSHPGDTEQYF. CDR3 bases: TGTGCCAGCAGCCACCCCGGTGACACCGAGCAGTACTTC.